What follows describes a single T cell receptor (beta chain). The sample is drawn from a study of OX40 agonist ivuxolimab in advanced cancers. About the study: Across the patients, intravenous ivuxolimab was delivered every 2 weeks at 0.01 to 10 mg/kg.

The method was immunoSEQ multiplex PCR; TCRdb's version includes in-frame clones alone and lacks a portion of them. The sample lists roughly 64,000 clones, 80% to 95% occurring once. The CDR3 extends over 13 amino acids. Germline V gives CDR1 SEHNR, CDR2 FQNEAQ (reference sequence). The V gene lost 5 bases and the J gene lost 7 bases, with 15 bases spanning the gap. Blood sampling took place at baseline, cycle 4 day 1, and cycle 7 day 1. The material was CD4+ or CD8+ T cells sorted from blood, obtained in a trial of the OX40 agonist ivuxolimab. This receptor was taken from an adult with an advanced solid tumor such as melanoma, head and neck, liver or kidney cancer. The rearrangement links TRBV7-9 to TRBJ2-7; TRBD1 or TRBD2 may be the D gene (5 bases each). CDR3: CASSPRRGREQYF. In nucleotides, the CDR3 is TGTGCCAGCAGCCCCCGACGGGGCAGAGAGCAGTACTTC. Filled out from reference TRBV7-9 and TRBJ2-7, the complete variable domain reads DTGVSQNPRHKITKRGQNVTFRCDPISEHNRLYWYRQTLGQGPEFLTYFQNEAQLEKSRLLSDRFSAERPKGSFSTLEIQRTEQGDSAMYLCASSPRRGREQYFGPGTRLTVT.